A selection of T cell receptor beta chains follows, all from one sample in a study of T cells in Graves' hyperthyroidism and ophthalmopathy. One entry per CDR3 protein results from TCRdb running MiXCR on the multiplex PCR reads. The sample lists 250,000 to 400,000 distinct CDR3 sequences; approximately 13% were seen once. Sequenced input: blood. The receptor set was obtained from a woman in her thirties or forties with Graves' ophthalmopathy. The CDR3 runs from the conserved cysteine through the conserved F or W. Each record gives: D gene, V gene, J gene, clone size, CDR3 protein, CDR3 DNA. The D gene is left open where the match is weak. Clone size is given for some rows only: seen once, a few or many times, or a class if the clone is expanded.

TRBD1,TRBV2,TRBJ1-4,many,CASSVGAGTGGAGAYEKLFF,TGTGCCAGCAGTGTGGGGGCCGGGACAGGGGGGGCTGGTGCCTATGAAAAACTGTTTTTT
-,TRBV7-2,TRBJ2-2,many,CASSSRGAWGVNTGELFF,TGTGCCAGCAGCTCCCGCGGCGCGTGGGGCGTGAACACCGGGGAGCTGTTTTTT
TRBD2,TRBV15,TRBJ2-1,many,CATSRGRLAGDEQFF,TGTGCCACCAGCAGAGGACGACTAGCGGGAGATGAGCAGTTCTTC
-,TRBV11-3,TRBJ2-1,-,CASSLEGGGGNEQFF,TGTGCCAGCAGCTTAGAAGGAGGGGGGGGCAATGAGCAGTTCTTC
-,TRBV6-2/TRBV6-3,TRBJ2-5,many,CASSYSATQYF,TGTGCCAGCAGTTATTCCGCGACCCAGTACTTC
-,TRBV18,TRBJ1-4,-,CASSPGQTSGEKLFF,TGTGCCAGCTCACCCGGACAAACCTCTGGTGAAAAACTGTTTTTT
TRBD2,TRBV27,TRBJ2-7,many,CASSPSGLAGGPREEQYF,TGTGCCAGCAGTCCCTCCGGACTAGCGGGAGGGCCAAGGGAAGAGCAGTACTTC
-,TRBV2,TRBJ1-5,many,CASNRDNQPQHF,TGTGCCAGCAACAGGGACAATCAGCCCCAGCATTTT
TRBD1,TRBV12-3/TRBV12-4,TRBJ1-2,many,CASSRDSKMSGYTF,TGTGCCAGCAGTAGGGACAGTAAGATGAGTGGCTACACCTTC
TRBD1,TRBV12-3/TRBV12-4,TRBJ1-5,few,CASSPGGLANQPQHF,TGTGCCAGCAGTCCAGGGGGCTTAGCAAATCAGCCCCAGCATTTT
-,TRBV12-3/TRBV12-4,TRBJ2-6,many,CASSFPGAGANVLTF,TGTGCCAGCAGTTTTCCAGGGGCTGGGGCCAACGTCCTGACTTTC
TRBD1,TRBV18,TRBJ1-5,few,CASSADRGRHQPQHF,TGTGCCAGCTCAGCGGACAGGGGTCGTCATCAGCCCCAGCATTTT
-,TRBV7-9,TRBJ1-1,many,CASSLVGQMNTEAFF,TGTGCCAGCAGCTTAGTCGGGCAGATGAACACTGAAGCTTTCTTT
TRBD2,TRBV5-1,TRBJ2-1,-,CASSLGGLAGNEQFF,TGCGCCAGCAGCTTGGGTGGACTAGCTGGAAATGAGCAGTTCTTC
-,TRBV20-1,TRBJ1-3,-,CSASVGSSGNTIYF,TGCAGTGCTAGCGTCGGAAGTTCGGGTAACACCATATATTTT
-,TRBV29-1,TRBJ2-7,many,CSVEGTKYEQYF,TGCAGCGTTGAAGGGACCAAATACGAGCAGTACTTC
-,TRBV2,TRBJ2-7,many,CASSGGVGEQYF,TGTGCCAGCAGTGGAGGGGTTGGAGAGCAGTACTTC
-,TRBV30,TRBJ1-1,many,CAWSFGGGNTEAFF,TGTGCCTGGAGTTTCGGAGGGGGGAACACTGAAGCTTTCTTT
-,TRBV29-1,TRBJ2-5,many,CSVEGSLMTGVQETQYF,TGCAGCGTTGAAGGGAGCCTTATGACGGGGGTCCAAGAGACCCAGTACTTC
TRBD2,TRBV11-2,TRBJ2-7,-,CASSLGLADTYEQYF,TGTGCCAGCAGCTTAGGACTAGCGGACACCTACGAGCAGTACTTC
-,TRBV29-1,TRBJ1-5,few,CSAGDGNQPQHF,TGCAGCGCCGGGGACGGGAATCAGCCCCAGCATTTT
-,TRBV3-1,TRBJ1-5,-,CASSQVAGARQPQHF,TGTGCCAGCAGCCAAGTTGCAGGGGCCCGTCAGCCCCAGCATTTT
-,TRBV12-3/TRBV12-4,TRBJ1-4,few,CASSVSTRGANEKLFF,TGTGCCAGCAGCGTATCGACGCGGGGGGCCAATGAAAAACTGTTTTTT
-,TRBV2,TRBJ2-1,-,CAGKPTRQTYNEQFF,TGTGCCGGCAAGCCAACTCGACAGACCTACAATGAGCAGTTCTTC
-,TRBV28,TRBJ1-1,-,CASSSIGTPTEAFF,TGTGCCAGCTCCTCGATAGGGACACCCACTGAAGCTTTCTTT
-,TRBV19,TRBJ1-2,-,CASSENRALYGYTF,TGTGCCAGTAGTGAAAACAGGGCCCTCTATGGCTACACCTTC
TRBD1,TRBV7-9,TRBJ2-7,many,CASSFRDSTSYEQYF,TGTGCCAGCAGCTTTCGGGACAGTACCTCCTACGAGCAGTACTTC
TRBD1,TRBV2,TRBJ1-1,many,CAKAGQGLRAEAFF,TGTGCCAAGGCCGGACAGGGCCTCCGGGCTGAAGCTTTCTTT
-,TRBV10-2,TRBJ2-6,-,CASSEGRAGANVLTF,TGCGCCAGCAGTGAGGGCAGGGCTGGGGCCAACGTCCTGACTTTC
-,TRBV20-1,TRBJ2-5,few,CSARDSYWYQETQYF,TGCAGTGCTAGAGATAGCTACTGGTACCAAGAGACCCAGTACTTC
-,TRBV7-9,TRBJ2-1,many,CASSPSTRDNEQFF,TGTGCCAGCAGCCCTAGCACCCGGGACAATGAGCAGTTCTTC
-,TRBV12-3/TRBV12-4,TRBJ2-7,many,CASSLRRDITYEQYF,TGTGCCAGCAGCTTACGCCGGGACATAACCTACGAGCAGTACTTC
-,TRBV20-1,TRBJ2-1,many,CSARGQGSWNEQFF,TGCAGTGCTAGAGGGCAGGGATCCTGGAATGAGCAGTTCTTC
TRBD2,TRBV2,TRBJ2-3,many,CASSPRTSGVTDTQYF,TGTGCCAGCAGTCCACGGACTAGCGGTGTCACAGATACGCAGTATTTT
-,TRBV6-2/TRBV6-3,TRBJ1-3,-,CASFARSSGSGNTIYF,TGTGCCAGCTTCGCCCGTAGTTCGGGTTCTGGAAACACCATATATTTT
TRBD1,TRBV2,TRBJ1-5,many,CASRIRTGGNQPQHF,TGTGCCAGCAGGATAAGGACAGGGGGTAATCAGCCCCAGCATTTT
-,TRBV6-1,TRBJ2-6,few,CASSQRAGANVLTF,TGTGCCAGCAGTCAGAGGGCTGGGGCCAACGTCCTGACTTTC
-,TRBV7-6,TRBJ2-2,many,CASSLNTGELFF,TGTGCCAGCAGTTTGAACACCGGGGAGCTGTTTTTT
-,TRBV2,TRBJ1-2,many,CASSEGTPNGYTF,TGTGCCAGCAGTGAGGGGACCCCAAACGGCTACACCTTC
-,TRBV20-1,TRBJ2-7,many,CSATRLRSYEQYF,TGCAGTGCTACCCGCTTGAGGTCTTACGAGCAGTACTTC
-,TRBV7-9,TRBJ1-2,-,CASSLEEAYGYTF,TGTGCCAGCAGCTTAGAAGAAGCTTACGGCTACACCTTC
-,TRBV28,TRBJ2-7,many,CASGEVGQGSSYEQYF,TGTGCCAGCGGGGAGGTAGGCCAGGGGAGCTCCTACGAGCAGTACTTC
-,TRBV12-3/TRBV12-4,TRBJ1-1,many,CASSPTALATEAFF,TGTGCCAGCAGCCCGACGGCGCTTGCCACTGAAGCTTTCTTT
-,TRBV6-1,TRBJ1-6,few,CATGQGDYNSPLHF,TGTGCCACGGGACAAGGGGACTATAATTCACCCCTCCACTTT
-,TRBV5-5,TRBJ2-3,-,CASSPKIGVRYADTQYF,TGTGCCAGCAGCCCGAAAATAGGGGTTCGTTATGCAGATACGCAGTATTTT
TRBD1,TRBV7-2,TRBJ2-3,many,CASSSTGLGTDTQYF,TGTGCCAGCAGCTCGACAGGGCTCGGCACAGATACGCAGTATTTT
-,TRBV12-3/TRBV12-4,TRBJ1-2,-,CASTSVRWHGYTF,TGTGCCAGCACCTCGGTGAGGTGGCATGGCTACACCTTC
TRBD1,TRBV6-1,TRBJ1-1,many,CASGSPGTANTEAFF,TGTGCCAGCGGGAGCCCCGGGACAGCGAACACTGAAGCTTTCTTT
-,TRBV27,TRBJ2-5,-,CASRPEWGRGRETQYF,TGTGCCAGCAGACCAGAATGGGGGAGAGGACGAGAGACCCAGTACTTC
-,TRBV12-3/TRBV12-4,TRBJ1-1,many,CASSSPAPGWDWITEAFF,TGTGCCAGCAGTTCACCCGCACCCGGATGGGATTGGATCACTGAAGCTTTCTTT
TRBD1,TRBV15,TRBJ1-1,many,CATSQGAREWTEAFF,TGTGCCACCAGTCAGGGGGCGCGGGAGTGGACTGAAGCTTTCTTT
-,TRBV4-1,TRBJ2-1,-,CASSQRTSPPYNEQFF,TGCGCCAGCAGCCAGCGTACTAGTCCCCCCTACAATGAGCAGTTCTTC
TRBD1,TRBV9,TRBJ2-5,-,CASSGQTGGPFQETQYF,TGTGCCAGCAGCGGCCAGACAGGGGGGCCGTTCCAAGAGACCCAGTACTTC